Presented here are 20 T cell receptor beta chains from one specimen sequenced in a study of response to subunit inactivated influenza vaccine. TCRdb fed the RT-PCR reads into MiXCR, producing one record per CDR3 protein. This sample yields approximately 680,000 distinct CDR3 sequences, of which approximately 15% are seen a single time; 11% belongs to the top ten. The input for sequencing was PBMCs from blood, taken less than 13 days after vaccination. The receptors derive from a man aged 50-60 years who received an inactivated influenza vaccine.

In the case of this clonotype: Its ends do not fully match the called genes, so a read error is possible. This rearrangement joins TRBV3-1 to TRBJ2-1; TRBD2 aligns across 8 bases. Germline values: CDR1 LGHDT, CDR2 YNNKEL (reference sequence). The CDR3 is 17 amino acids. The CDR3 is CACSQDYGRTSFNEQFF. The DNA of the CDR3 is TGTGCCTGCAGCCAAGATTATGGGCGGACTAGCTTTAATGAGCAGTTCTTC.

The chain is built from TRBV29-1 and TRBJ2-2, with TRBD2 identical over 8 bases. The V segment lost 5 bases and the J segment 5 bases; nucleotides outside the gene matches: 10. Germline CDR1 and CDR2: SQVTM and ANQGSEA. CDR3 length equals 15 residues. In nucleotides, the CDR3 is TGCAGCGTTCTTAGGGTAGCGGGAAATACCGGGGAGCTGTTTTTT. Translation gives CSVLRVAGNTGELFF.

This chain joins TRBV6-1 and TRBJ2-2, with D uncertain. Trimming removed 6 bases from V and 6 bases from J, with 11 bases in between. The V gene's germline CDR1 is MNHNS and CDR2 SASEGT. This CDR3 region has 13 residues. The CDR3 is CASSPLGAGELFF. For the CDR3, the DNA is TGTGCCAGCAGCCCCCTAGGAGCCGGGGAGCTGTTTTTT.

The chain combines TRBV20-1 with TRBJ2-7, with D uncertain. This CDR3 is built from 13 residues. V was trimmed by 2 bases and J by 3 bases, leaving 11 bases between them. Germline V lookup: CDR1 DFQATT, CDR2 SNEGSKA (reference sequence). This CDR3 is CSARPPTGYEQYF. CDR3 DNA: TGCAGTGCTAGACCCCCTACGGGCTACGAGCAGTACTTC.

This clonotype was seen a few times. The chain combines TRBV6-6 with TRBJ2-7; 7 bases fit TRBD1. This CDR3 region has 13 residues. Germline values: CDR1 MNHNY, CDR2 SVGAGI (reference sequence). With V trimmed by 5 bases and J by 2 bases, 3 bases remained unmatched. The DNA for the CDR3 is TGTGCCAGCAGTACCGACAGGGCCTACGAGCAGTACTTC. Its protein product is CASSTDRAYEQYF.

This clonotype has a handful of counts. The chain employs TRBV7-2 and TRBJ2-3; no clear D. CDR1 is SGHTA and CDR2 is FQGNSA in the germline V gene. Trimming stripped 5 bases from V and 4 bases from J, with 13 bases between. The CDR3 spans 14 residues. The DNA for the CDR3 is TGTGCCAGCAGCAGGGCGCCTCCCCCAGATACGCAGTATTTT. It specifies CASSRAPPPDTQYF.

This clonotype has a count of ten or more. The V call is TRBV12-3 or TRBV12-4, the J call TRBJ1-1, with TRBD1 matching over 7 bases. The CDR3 contains 12 residues. V lost 8 bases, J lost 5 bases, and 5 bases stayed unmatched. This chain's CDR3 is CASRSGGTEAFF. CDR3 DNA sequence: TGTGCCAGCCGCTCAGGGGGTACTGAAGCTTTCTTT.

This clonotype was observed a single time. This clone may be a read error of a much larger clone one base away. CDR3 nucleotide sequence: TGTGCCACCAGCACTAGCGGGAGCTCCTACAATGAGCAGTTCTTC. Its translation: CATSTSGSSYNEQFF. This sequence joins TRBV15 and TRBJ2-1; TRBD2 matches at 10 bases. CDR1 LNHNV and CDR2 YYDKDF come from the germline V gene (reference sequence). After removal of 4 bases from V and 0 bases from J, the junction contained 0 bases not matched to a gene. This CDR3 region has 15 residues.

This clonotype was recorded many times. For the CDR3, the DNA is TGTGCCACCAGTGAGTCGGGACTAGCGGACCACAAAAACATTCAGTACTTC. This translates into CATSESGLADHKNIQYF. The gene calls are TRBV24-1 and TRBJ2-4; 11 nucleotides line up with TRBD2. Germline V gene lookup returns CDR1 KGHDR and CDR2 SFDVKD. CDR3 length: 17 residues. The trim removed 4 bases at V and 3 bases at J, leaving 7 bases unmatched.

In its sample, this clonotype was seen a few times. The chain employs TRBV7-9 and TRBJ2-1; no definite D call. Germline values: CDR1 SEHNR, CDR2 FQNEAQ (reference sequence). The ends were cut back, 5 bases at V and 7 bases at J, with 18 bases in the middle. The length of the CDR3 is 15 residues. This CDR3 is CASSAMMAAQNEQFF. The CDR3 bases are TGTGCCAGCAGCGCTATGATGGCGGCCCAAAATGAGCAGTTCTTC.

Comments on this clonotype: Compared with germline, one end of the junction differs, possibly owing to a read error. The chain employs TRBV7-7 and TRBJ2-5; possible D gene TRBD1, 6 bases. The CDR3 length is 13 residues. Germline lookup yields CDR1 SSHAT and CDR2 FNYEAQ (reference sequence). CDR3 loop: CASSQQGWETQYF. The DNA for the CDR3 is TGTGCTAGCAGCCAACAGGGATGGGAGACCCAGTACTTC.

A few counts support this clonotype. The rearrangement joins TRBV12-3 or TRBV12-4 to TRBJ1-5, with D possibly TRBD1 on 5 matching bases. V was pared by 8 bases and J by 9 bases, with 11 bases between. The CDR3 sequence is 11 residues long. The chain's CDR3 is CASGVGGPQHF. The DNA for the CDR3 is TGTGCCAGCGGCGTCGGGGGGCCCCAGCATTTT.

Many counts were recorded for this clonotype. The gene calls are TRBV12-3 or TRBV12-4 and TRBJ2-2, with D possibly being TRBD1 (6 bases). V lost 6 bases to trimming and J lost 3 bases, with 11 bases between them. This CDR3 region has 14 residues. CDR3 loop: CASSPRGYTGELFF. The CDR3 DNA reads TGTGCCAGCAGCCCCAGGGGTTACACCGGGGAGCTGTTTTTT.

This clonotype came up a few times. The chain combines TRBV4-1 with TRBJ2-7; TRBD2 matches at 15 bases. The CDR3 covers 19 residues. V dropped 4 bases and J dropped 0; count of bases not matched to a gene: 10. Germline V gene data show CDR1 as MGHRA and CDR2 as YSYEKL. CDR3 in DNA: TGCGCCAGCAGCCCGGCAGGGACTAGCGGGGGGATACTCTCCTACGAGCAGTACTTC. It specifies CASSPAGTSGGILSYEQYF.

This clonotype was observed at least ten times. The chain is built from TRBV6-5 and TRBJ1-5; D unresolved. The CDR3 runs 18 residues. V lost 2 bases and J lost 2, with 19 bases in between. Germline CDR1 reads MNHEY; CDR2 reads SVGAGI. CDR3 residues: CASSYMGPPLYGNQPQHF. DNA for the CDR3: TGTGCCAGCAGTTACATGGGCCCCCCTTTGTACGGCAATCAGCCCCAGCATTTT.

This clonotype was recorded at least ten times. The chain has TRBV7-8 and TRBJ2-3, with 9 positions matching TRBD2. This CDR3 has 15 amino acids. The V and J ends lost 5 bases and 2 bases, in that order; junction bases with no gene match: 5. The V gene's germline CDR1 is SGHVS and CDR2 FQNEAQ. The CDR3 is CASSDSSGITDTQYF. The CDR3 DNA reads as TGTGCCAGCAGCGACTCTAGCGGGATCACAGATACGCAGTATTTT.

The chain links TRBV7-9 to TRBJ2-3; D gene unclear. The CDR3 sequence is 17 residues long. V gave up 5 bases and J gave up 1 base, with 19 bases separating them. CDR1 is SEHNR and CDR2 is FQNEAQ in the germline V gene (reference sequence). In DNA, the CDR3 is TGTGCCAGCAGCACCCTAAGACCCAATCGTCGCACAGATACGCAGTATTTT. Its protein product is CASSTLRPNRRTDTQYF.

This clonotype was detected a few times. The V call is TRBV6-1, the J call TRBJ2-7; TRBD2 might be the D (6 bases). V shed 7 bases and J shed 6 bases, with 19 bases lying between them. This CDR3 is built from 14 residues. Per the germline V gene, CDR1 is MNHNS and CDR2 is SASEGT. The CDR3: CASKLSQGLREQYF. CDR3 bases: TGTGCCAGCAAATTGTCTCAGGGACTTCGCGAGCAGTACTTC.

The chain employs TRBV20-1 and TRBJ2-1; D unclear. CDR1 is DFQATT, CDR2 SNEGSKA, per germline (reference sequence). The CDR3 is 10 amino acids. The CDR3 spells CSALHTNWFF. Here the CDR3 DNA reads TGCAGCGCTCTACACACGAACTGGTTCTTC.

This clonotype was counted a few times. The V and J genes are TRBV10-3 and TRBJ2-7; TRBD1 might be the D (5 bases). V was pared by 4 bases and J by 3 bases, with 10 bases between. Germline CDR1 and CDR2: ENHRY and SYGVKD. This CDR3 comprises 13 residues. CDR3 loop: CAISALGDYEQYF. The DNA of the CDR3 is TGTGCCATCAGTGCCCTAGGGGACTACGAGCAGTACTTC.